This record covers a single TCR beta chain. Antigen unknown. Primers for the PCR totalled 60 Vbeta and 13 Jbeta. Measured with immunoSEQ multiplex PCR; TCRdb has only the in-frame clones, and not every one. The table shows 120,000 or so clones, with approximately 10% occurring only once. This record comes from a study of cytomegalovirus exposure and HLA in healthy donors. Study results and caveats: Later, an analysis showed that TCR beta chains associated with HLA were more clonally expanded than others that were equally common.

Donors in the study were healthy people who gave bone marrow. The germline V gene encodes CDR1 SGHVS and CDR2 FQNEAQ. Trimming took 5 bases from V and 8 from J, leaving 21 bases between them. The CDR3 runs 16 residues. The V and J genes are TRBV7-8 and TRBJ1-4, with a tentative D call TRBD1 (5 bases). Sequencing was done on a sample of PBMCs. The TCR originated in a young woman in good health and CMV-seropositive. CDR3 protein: CASSAKDPRVREKLFF. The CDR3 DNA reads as TGTGCCAGCAGCGCGAAGGATCCCAGGGTGAGGGAAAAACTGTTTTTT.